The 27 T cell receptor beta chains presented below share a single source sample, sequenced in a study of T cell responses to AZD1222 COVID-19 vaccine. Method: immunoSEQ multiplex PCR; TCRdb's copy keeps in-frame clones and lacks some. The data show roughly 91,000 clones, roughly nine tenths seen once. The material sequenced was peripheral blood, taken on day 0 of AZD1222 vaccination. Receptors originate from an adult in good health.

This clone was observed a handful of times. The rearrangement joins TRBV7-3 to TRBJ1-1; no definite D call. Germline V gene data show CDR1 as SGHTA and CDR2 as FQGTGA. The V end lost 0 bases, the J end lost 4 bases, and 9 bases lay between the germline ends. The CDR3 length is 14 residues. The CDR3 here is CASSLTGKFTEAFF. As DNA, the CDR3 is TGTGCCAGCAGCTTAACAGGGAAGTTCACTGAAGCTTTCTTT.

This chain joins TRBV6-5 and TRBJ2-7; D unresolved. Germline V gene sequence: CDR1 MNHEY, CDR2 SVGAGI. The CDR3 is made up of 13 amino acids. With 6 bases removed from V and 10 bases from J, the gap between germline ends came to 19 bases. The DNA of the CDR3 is TGTGCCAGCAGGATGACGGACCAAAGGGATCAGTACTTC. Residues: CASRMTDQRDQYF.

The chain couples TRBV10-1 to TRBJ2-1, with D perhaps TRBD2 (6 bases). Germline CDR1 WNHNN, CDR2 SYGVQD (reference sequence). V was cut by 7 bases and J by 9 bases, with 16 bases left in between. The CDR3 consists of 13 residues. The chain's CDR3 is CASTGSLGGEQFF. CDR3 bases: TGCGCCAGCACCGGGAGCCTAGGAGGTGAGCAGTTCTTC.

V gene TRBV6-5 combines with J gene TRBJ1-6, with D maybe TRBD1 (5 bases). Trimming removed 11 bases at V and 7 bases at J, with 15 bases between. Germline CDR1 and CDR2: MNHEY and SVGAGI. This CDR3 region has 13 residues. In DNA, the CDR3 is TGTGCCGGTACGGGACGGAACAATTCACCCCTCCACTTT. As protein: CAGTGRNNSPLHF.

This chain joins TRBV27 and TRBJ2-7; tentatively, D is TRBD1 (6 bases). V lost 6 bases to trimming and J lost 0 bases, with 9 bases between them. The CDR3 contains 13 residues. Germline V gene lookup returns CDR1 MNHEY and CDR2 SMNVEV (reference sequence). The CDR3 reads CASSRTASYEQYF. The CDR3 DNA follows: TGTGCCAGCAGCCGGACAGCCTCCTACGAGCAGTACTTC.

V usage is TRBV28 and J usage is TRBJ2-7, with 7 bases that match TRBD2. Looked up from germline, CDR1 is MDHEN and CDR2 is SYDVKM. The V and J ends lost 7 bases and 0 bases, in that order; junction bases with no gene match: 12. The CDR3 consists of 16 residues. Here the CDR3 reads CASNMGGLRDSYEQYF. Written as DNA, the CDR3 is TGTGCCAGCAATATGGGAGGGCTTCGGGACTCCTACGAGCAGTACTTC.

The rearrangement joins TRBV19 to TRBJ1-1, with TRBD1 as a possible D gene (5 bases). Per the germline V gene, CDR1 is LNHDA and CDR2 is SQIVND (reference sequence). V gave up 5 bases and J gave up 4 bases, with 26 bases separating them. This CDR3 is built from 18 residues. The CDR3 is CASSDSLGPGGLPTEAFF. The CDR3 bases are TGTGCCAGTAGTGACAGTCTAGGGCCGGGGGGTCTACCCACTGAAGCTTTCTTT. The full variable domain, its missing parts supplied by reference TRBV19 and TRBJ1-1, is DGGITQSPKYLFRKEGQNVTLSCEQNLNHDAMYWYRQDPGQGLRLIYYSQIVNDFQKGDIAEGYSVSREKKESFPLTVTSAQKNPTAFYLCASSDSLGPGGLPTEAFFGQGTRLTVV.

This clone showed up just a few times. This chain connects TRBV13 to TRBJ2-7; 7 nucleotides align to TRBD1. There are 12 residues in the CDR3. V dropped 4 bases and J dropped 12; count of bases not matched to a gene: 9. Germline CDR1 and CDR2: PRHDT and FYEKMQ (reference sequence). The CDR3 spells CASSSPQGVWYF. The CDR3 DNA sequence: TGTGCCAGCAGCTCGCCCCAGGGGGTCTGGTACTTC.

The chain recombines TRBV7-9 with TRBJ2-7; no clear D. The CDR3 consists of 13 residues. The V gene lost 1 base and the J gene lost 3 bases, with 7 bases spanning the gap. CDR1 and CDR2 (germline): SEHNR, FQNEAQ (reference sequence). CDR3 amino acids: CASSLGSDYEQYF. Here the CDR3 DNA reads TGTGCCAGCAGCTTAGGCTCGGACTACGAGCAGTACTTC. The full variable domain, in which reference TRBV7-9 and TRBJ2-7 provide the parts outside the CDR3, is DTGVSQNPRHKITKRGQNVTFRCDPISEHNRLYWYRQTLGQGPEFLTYFQNEAQLEKSRLLSDRFSAERPKGSFSTLEIQRTEQGDSAMYLCASSLGSDYEQYFGPGTRLTVT.

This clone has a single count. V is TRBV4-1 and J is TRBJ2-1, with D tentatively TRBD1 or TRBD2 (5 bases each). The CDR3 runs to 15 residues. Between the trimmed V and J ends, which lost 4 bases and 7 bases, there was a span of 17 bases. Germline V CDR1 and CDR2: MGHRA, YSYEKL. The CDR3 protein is CASSLARGAWNEQFF. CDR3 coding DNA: TGCGCCAGCAGCCTGGCGAGGGGTGCTTGGAATGAGCAGTTCTTC.

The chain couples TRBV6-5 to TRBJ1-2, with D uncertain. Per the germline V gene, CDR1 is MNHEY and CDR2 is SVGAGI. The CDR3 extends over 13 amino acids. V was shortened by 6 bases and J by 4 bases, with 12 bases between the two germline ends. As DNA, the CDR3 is TGTGCCAGCAGCCGGGCCGGTGGCTATGGCTACACCTTC. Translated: CASSRAGGYGYTF.

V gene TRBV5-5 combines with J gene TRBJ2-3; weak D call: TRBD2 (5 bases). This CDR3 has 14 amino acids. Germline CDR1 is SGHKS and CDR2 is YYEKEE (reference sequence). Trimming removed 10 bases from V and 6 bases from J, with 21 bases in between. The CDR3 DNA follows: TGTGCCTGCCGGAGGAGCGAGGGAACGGATACGCAGTATTTT. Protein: CACRRSEGTDTQYF.

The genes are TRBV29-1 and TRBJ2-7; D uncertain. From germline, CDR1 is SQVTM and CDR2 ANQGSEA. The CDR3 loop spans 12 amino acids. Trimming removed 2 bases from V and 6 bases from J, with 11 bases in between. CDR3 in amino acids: CSVEMYGVEQYF. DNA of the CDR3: TGCAGCGTTGAAATGTACGGCGTCGAGCAGTACTTC.

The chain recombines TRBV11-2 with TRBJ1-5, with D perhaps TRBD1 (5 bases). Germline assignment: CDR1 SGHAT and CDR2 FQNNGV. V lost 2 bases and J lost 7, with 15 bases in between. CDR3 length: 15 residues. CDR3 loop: CASSLTPQGDQPQHF. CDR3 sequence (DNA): TGTGCCAGCAGCTTAACCCCCCAGGGAGACCAGCCCCAGCATTTT.

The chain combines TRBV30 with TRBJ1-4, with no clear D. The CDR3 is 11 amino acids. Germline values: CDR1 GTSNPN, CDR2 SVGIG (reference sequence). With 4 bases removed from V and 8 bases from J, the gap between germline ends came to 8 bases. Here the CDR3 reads CAWTVGEKLFF. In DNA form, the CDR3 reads TGTGCCTGGACAGTTGGGGAAAAACTGTTTTTT.

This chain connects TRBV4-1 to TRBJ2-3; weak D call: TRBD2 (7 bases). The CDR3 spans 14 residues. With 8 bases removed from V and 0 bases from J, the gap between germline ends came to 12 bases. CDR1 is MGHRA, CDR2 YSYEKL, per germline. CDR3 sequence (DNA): TGCGCCAGCTCCGGGGGGCTTAGCACAGATACGCAGTATTTT. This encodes CASSGGLSTDTQYF.

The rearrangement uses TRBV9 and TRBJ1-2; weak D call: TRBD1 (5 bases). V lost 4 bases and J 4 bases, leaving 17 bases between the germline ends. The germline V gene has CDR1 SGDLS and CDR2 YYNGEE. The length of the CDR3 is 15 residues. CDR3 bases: TGTGCCAGCAGCCCCTCGACAGAACCAACCTATGGCTACACCTTC. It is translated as CASSPSTEPTYGYTF.

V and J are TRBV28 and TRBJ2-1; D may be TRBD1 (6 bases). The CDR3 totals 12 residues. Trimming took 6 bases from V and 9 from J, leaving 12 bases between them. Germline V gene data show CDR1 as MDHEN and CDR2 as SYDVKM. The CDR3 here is CASRQGQFEQFF. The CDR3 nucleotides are TGTGCCAGCAGACAGGGTCAATTTGAGCAGTTCTTC.

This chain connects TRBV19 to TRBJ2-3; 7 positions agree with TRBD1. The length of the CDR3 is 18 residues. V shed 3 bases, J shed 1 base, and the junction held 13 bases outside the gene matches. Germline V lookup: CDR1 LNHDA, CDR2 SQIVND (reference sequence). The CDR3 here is CASSMRRTGLVGTDTQYF. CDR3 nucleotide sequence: TGTGCCAGTAGTATGAGACGGACAGGACTTGTGGGCACAGATACGCAGTATTTT.

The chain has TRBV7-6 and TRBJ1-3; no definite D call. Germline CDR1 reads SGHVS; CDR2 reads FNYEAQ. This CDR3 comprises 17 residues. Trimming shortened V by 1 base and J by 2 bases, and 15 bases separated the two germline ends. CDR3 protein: CASSLVGREVAGNTIYF. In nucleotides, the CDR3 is TGTGCCAGCAGCTTAGTTGGACGTGAGGTGGCTGGAAACACCATATATTTT.

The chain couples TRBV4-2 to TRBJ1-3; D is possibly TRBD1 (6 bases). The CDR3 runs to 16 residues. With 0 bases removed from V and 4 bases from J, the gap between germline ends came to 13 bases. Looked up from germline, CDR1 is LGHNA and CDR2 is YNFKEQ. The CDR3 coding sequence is TGTGCCAGCAGCCAAGATTGGGGGGCGGACGGAAACACCATATATTTT. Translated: CASSQDWGADGNTIYF.

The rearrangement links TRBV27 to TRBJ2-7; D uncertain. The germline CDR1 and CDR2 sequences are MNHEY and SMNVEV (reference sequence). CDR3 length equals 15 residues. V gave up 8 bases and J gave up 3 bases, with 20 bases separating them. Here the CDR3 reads CASQTSTGSSYEQYF. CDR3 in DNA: TGTGCCAGCCAGACCTCGACCGGGTCGAGCTACGAGCAGTACTTC.

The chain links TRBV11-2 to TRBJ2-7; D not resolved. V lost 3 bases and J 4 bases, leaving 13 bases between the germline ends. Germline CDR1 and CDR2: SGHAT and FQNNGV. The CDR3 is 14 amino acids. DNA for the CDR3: TGTGCCAGCAGCTTCCTGGACGGAGAATACGAGCAGTACTTC. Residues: CASSFLDGEYEQYF.

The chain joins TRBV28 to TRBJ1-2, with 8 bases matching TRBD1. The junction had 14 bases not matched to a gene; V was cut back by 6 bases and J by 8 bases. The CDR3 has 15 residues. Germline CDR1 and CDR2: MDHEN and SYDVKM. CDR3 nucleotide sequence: TGTGCCAGCAGACCTAACCTAGACAGGGGTGGCGGCTACACCTTC. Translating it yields CASRPNLDRGGGYTF.

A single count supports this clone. DNA of the CDR3: TGTGCCAGCAGTTTACCCGACAGGGGCTATGGCTACACCTTC. This gives the protein CASSLPDRGYGYTF. The rearrangement joins TRBV28 to TRBJ1-2; TRBD1 agrees at 8 bases. CDR3 length: 14 residues. The V gene end was trimmed by 2 bases and the J gene end by 4 bases; junction bases not matched to a gene: 3. Germline-derived CDR1 and CDR2 are MDHEN and SYDVKM.

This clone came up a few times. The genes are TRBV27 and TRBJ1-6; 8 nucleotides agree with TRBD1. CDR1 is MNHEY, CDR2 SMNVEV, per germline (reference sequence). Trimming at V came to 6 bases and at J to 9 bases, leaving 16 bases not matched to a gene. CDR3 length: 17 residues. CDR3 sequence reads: CASSPGQGPSEGSPLHF. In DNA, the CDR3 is TGTGCCAGCAGCCCAGGACAGGGACCATCAGAGGGTTCACCCCTCCACTTT.

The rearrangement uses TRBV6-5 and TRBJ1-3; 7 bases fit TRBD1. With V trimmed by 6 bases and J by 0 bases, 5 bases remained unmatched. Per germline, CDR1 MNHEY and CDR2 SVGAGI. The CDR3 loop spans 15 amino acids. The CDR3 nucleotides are TGTGCCAGCAGGCGACAGGGCTCCTCTGGAAACACCATATATTTT. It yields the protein CASRRQGSSGNTIYF.